The 14 T cell receptor beta chains below come from one sample, sequenced in a study of brain T cells in children with intractable seizures. Documented time point: blood from clinic visit 5 months post-surgery; TSC patient then seizure free. The protocol was immunoSEQ multiplex PCR, while the TCRdb copy is restricted to in-frame clones and leaves out a portion. The top ten hold around 5% of the sample, which has about 340,000 clones, approximately 93% seen once. The input for sequencing was peripheral blood, taken roughly 5 months after surgery. The receptor source for this set is a boy under two years old with tuberous sclerosis and intractable seizures.

This chain's CDR3 is CASSLDPQETQYF. As DNA, the CDR3 is TGTGCCAGCAGCTTGGATCCCCAAGAGACCCAGTACTTC. The rearrangement uses TRBV5-4 and TRBJ2-5; the D is unclear. Trimming took 0 bases from V and 1 from J, leaving 4 bases between them. Germline V gives CDR1 SGHNT, CDR2 YYREEE (reference sequence). CDR3 length: 13 residues. The full variable domain, in which reference TRBV5-4 and TRBJ2-5 provide the parts outside the CDR3, is ETGVTQSPTHLIKTRGQQVTLRCSSQSGHNTVSWYQQALGQGPQFIFQYYREEENGRGNFPPRFSGLQFPNYSSELNVNALELDDSALYLCASSLDPQETQYFGPGTRLLVL.

The chain links TRBV6-1 to TRBJ2-4, with D perhaps matching TRBD1 or TRBD2 (5 bases each). CDR3 length: 13 amino acids. Germline V CDR1 and CDR2: MNHNS, SASEGT. Trimming removed 3 bases at V and 7 bases at J, with 10 bases between. The CDR3 DNA reads as TGTGCCAGCAGTGAGGGGGAAGGGAACATTCAGTACTTC. It encodes CASSEGEGNIQYF.

The chain links TRBV28 to TRBJ2-2; maybe TRBD2 (6 bases). This CDR3 comprises 15 residues. V was trimmed by 6 bases and J by 5 bases, leaving 16 bases between them. The V gene's germline CDR1 is MDHEN and CDR2 SYDVKM. CDR3 coding DNA: TGTGCCAGCAGGCTCGTCGCGGGACTTACCGGGGAGCTGTTTTTT. Translating it yields CASRLVAGLTGELFF.

The chain recombines TRBV4-1 with TRBJ1-2; tentative D call: TRBD1 (5 bases). Germline-derived CDR1 and CDR2 are MGHRA and YSYEKL. V was clipped by 0 bases and J by 5 bases, with 19 bases between them. This CDR3 comprises 17 residues. CDR3 residues: CASSQEGGSIRLYGYTF. The CDR3 DNA is TGCGCCAGCAGCCAAGAGGGGGGTAGCATCCGGTTGTATGGCTACACCTTC.

This clone was recorded only once. This sequence joins TRBV7-3 and TRBJ2-1; perhaps TRBD2 as D (5 bases). Trimming cost V 5 bases and J 10 bases, with 18 bases left between them. Germline CDR1 and CDR2: SGHTA and FQGTGA. There are 14 residues in the CDR3. CDR3 DNA sequence: TGTGCCAGCAGCCCGGGGATAGAGAGTGGGGAGCAGTTCTTC. It encodes CASSPGIESGEQFF.

This chain uses TRBV19 with TRBJ2-7; D might be TRBD1 or TRBD2, each matching 5 bases. V gave up 9 bases and J gave up 6 bases, with 21 bases separating them. Germline-derived CDR1 and CDR2 are LNHDA and SQIVND (reference sequence). The CDR3 is 14 residues long. CDR3 DNA: TGTGCCAGCAGACCGAGGGCAGGGTATGGCGAGCAGTACTTC. Protein product: CASRPRAGYGEQYF.

This chain uses TRBV27 with TRBJ1-1; no clear D gene. CDR1 MNHEY and CDR2 SMNVEV come from the germline V gene (reference sequence). The CDR3 is 13 residues long. V was clipped by 5 bases and J by 1 base, with 8 bases between them. The CDR3 DNA follows: TGTGCCAGCAGTGTAGAGACGAACACTGAAGCTTTCTTT. Its translation: CASSVETNTEAFF.

This clone was recorded only once. The genes are TRBV21-1 and TRBJ2-2; TRBD2 is taken as the D call from the table, unchecked against the DNA. TRBV21-1 is a documented pseudogene. This CDR3 is 17 amino acids long. The chain's CDR3 is CASIITSVVPSTGELFF. DNA of the CDR3: TGTGCCAGCATAATCACTAGCGTCGTCCCCAGCACCGGGGAGCTGTTTTTT.

A note on this clone: Other DNA sequences in this specimen translate into the identical CDR3. This chain uses TRBV30 with TRBJ1-1; D not certain. Looked up from germline, CDR1 is GTSNPN and CDR2 is SVGIG (reference sequence). The CDR3 has 13 amino acids. V dropped 0 bases and J dropped 2 bases, with 7 bases sitting between them. The CDR3 loop is CAWSVRTNTEAFF. CDR3 nucleotides: TGTGCCTGGAGTGTACGCACTAACACTGAAGCTTTCTTT.

The genes are TRBV5-6 and TRBJ1-4, with D perhaps TRBD1 (5 bases). CDR1 and CDR2 (germline): SGHDT, YYEEEE. V lost 4 bases and J 4 bases, leaving 14 bases between the germline ends. The CDR3 spans 15 residues. CDR3 sequence reads: CASSKLGVLNEKLFF. The CDR3, as DNA: TGTGCCAGCAGCAAATTAGGGGTCCTTAATGAAAAACTGTTTTTT.

This clone is a singleton in its sample. V usage is TRBV5-1 and J usage is TRBJ2-7; a weak D match, TRBD2 (6 bases). With 7 bases removed from V and 2 bases from J, the gap between germline ends came to 16 bases. Germline V gene sequence: CDR1 SGHRS, CDR2 YFSETQ. CDR3 length equals 14 residues. The CDR3 nucleotides are TGCGCCAGCCCGACGGGAGACGAGCCCTACGAGCAGTACTTC. Translated, it gives CASPTGDEPYEQYF.

CDR3 bases: TGTGCCAGCAGCGTAGAAACTAGCGGGAGGTTAGGCAATGAGCAGTTCTTC. It encodes CASSVETSGRLGNEQFF. The V gene is TRBV9, the J gene TRBJ2-1, with 12 bases matching TRBD2. The CDR3 consists of 17 residues. The V segment lost 0 bases and the J segment 6 bases; nucleotides outside the gene matches: 7. In germline, CDR1 is SGDLS, CDR2 YYNGEE.

This sequence joins TRBV9 and TRBJ1-2; D is uncertain. This CDR3 has 11 amino acids. CDR1 SGDLS and CDR2 YYNGEE come from the germline V gene. V was pared by 3 bases and J by 8 bases, with 8 bases between. CDR3 residues: CASSAPWGYTF. The DNA for the CDR3 is TGTGCCAGCAGCGCTCCTTGGGGCTACACCTTC.

The rearrangement uses TRBV28 and TRBJ1-4, with D tentatively TRBD1 (5 bases). The CDR3 contains 14 residues. Trimming pared 5 bases from V and 4 bases from J, leaving 11 bases between. Germline V lookup: CDR1 MDHEN, CDR2 SYDVKM. The CDR3 DNA sequence: TGTGCCAGCAGTGTAGACAGCGGTAATGAAAAACTGTTTTTT. It specifies CASSVDSGNEKLFF.